A single sample gave rise to the 14 T cell receptor beta chains below, sequenced in a study of T cell responses to AZD1222 COVID-19 vaccine. The repertoire was sequenced with immunoSEQ multiplex PCR; TCRdb's copy has only in-frame clones and lacks some. This sample has 95,000 to 100,000 clones, with roughly nine tenths found just once. Material: peripheral blood, obtained on day 0 of AZD1222 vaccination. These receptor sequences come from an adult in good health.

The rearrangement uses TRBV9 and TRBJ1-1; D is ambiguous. There are 15 residues in the CDR3. In germline, CDR1 is SGDLS, CDR2 YYNGEE. The germline V and J ends were trimmed by 0 bases and 3 bases, with 12 bases remaining between them. CDR3 sequence (DNA): TGTGCCAGCAGCGTAGTGGGAGGTCGGGACACTGAAGCTTTCTTT. Translating it yields CASSVVGGRDTEAFF.

The chain recombines TRBV3-1 (or the pseudogene TRBV3-2) with TRBJ1-1, with D unresolved. This CDR3 region has 13 residues. The germline gives CDR1 LGHDT, CDR2 YNNKEL (reference sequence). V lost 4 bases and J 6 bases, leaving 12 bases between the germline ends. The CDR3 DNA reads as TGTGCCAGCAGCCCAACTCTAGCGTCTGAAGCTTTCTTT. It codes for CASSPTLASEAFF.

The V gene is TRBV7-6, the J gene TRBJ2-7, with D perhaps TRBD1 or TRBD2 (5 bases each). Germline V gene data show CDR1 as SGHVS and CDR2 as FNYEAQ. The CDR3 length is 15 residues. Trimming took off 1 base at V and 0 bases at J, with 10 bases between the two ends. CDR3 protein: CASSLDTGLSYEQYF. For the CDR3, the DNA is TGTGCCAGCAGCTTAGACACGGGGCTCTCCTACGAGCAGTACTTC.

The chain has TRBV4-2 and TRBJ2-7; D assignment may be TRBD1 or TRBD2 (5 bases each). Germline CDR1 and CDR2: LGHNA and YNFKEQ. The CDR3 spans 16 residues. V was cut by 6 bases and J by 2 bases, with 20 bases left in between. The CDR3, as DNA: TGTGCCAGCAGTCGAAATATGGGGACGGAAGCCTACGAGCAGTACTTC. It codes for CASSRNMGTEAYEQYF.

The chain couples TRBV5-5 to TRBJ2-7; 7 bases agree with TRBD2. Germline CDR1 SGHKS, CDR2 YYEKEE (reference sequence). The CDR3 is 14 amino acids. The ends lost 6 bases at V and 1 base at J; junction bases unmatched: 7. Written as DNA, the CDR3 is TGTGCCAGCACCCTATCTAGCGGATCCTACGAGCAGTACTTC. It yields the protein CASTLSSGSYEQYF.

The J gene is TRBJ1-5, the V gene TRBV6-5; no clear D gene. The CDR3 length is 15 residues. CDR1 and CDR2 (germline): MNHEY, SVGAGI. Trimming cost V 2 bases and J 7 bases, with 15 bases left between them. CDR3 amino acids: CASSYTEGPGQPQHF. The CDR3 DNA follows: TGTGCCAGCAGTTACACAGAAGGGCCCGGGCAGCCCCAGCATTTT.

This sequence joins TRBV19 and TRBJ2-2; the D is unclear. Trimming stripped 6 bases from V and 4 bases from J, with 6 bases between. Germline V gene data show CDR1 as LNHDA and CDR2 as SQIVND (reference sequence). The CDR3 length is 12 residues. The CDR3: CASRISTGELFF. In nucleotides, the CDR3 is TGTGCCAGTAGAATTAGCACCGGGGAGCTGTTTTTT.

This sequence joins TRBV18 and TRBJ2-5, with TRBD2 as a possible D gene (6 bases). Trimming removed 3 bases from V and 5 bases from J, with 10 bases in between. The germline gives CDR1 KGHSH, CDR2 LQKENI. There are 13 residues in the CDR3. As DNA, the CDR3 is TGTGCCAGCTCACCGGGAGGCCGGGAGACCCAGTACTTC. The encoded protein is CASSPGGRETQYF.

The V gene is TRBV30, the J gene TRBJ2-7, with 7 bases fitting TRBD1. V gave up 3 bases and J gave up 5 bases; unmatched junction bases: 7. Looked up from germline, CDR1 is GTSNPN and CDR2 is SVGIG (reference sequence). This CDR3 contains 13 residues. Written as DNA, the CDR3 is TGTGCCTGGAGCCTGGACAGGCGGCACGAGCAGTACTTC. This codes for CAWSLDRRHEQYF.

The genes are TRBV29-1 and TRBJ2-3, with 12 bases fitting TRBD1. This CDR3 spans 13 amino acids. J was trimmed by 7 bases and V by 7 bases; bases with no gene match: 6. The V gene's germline CDR1 is SQVTM and CDR2 ANQGSEA. The DNA of the CDR3 is TGCAGCGCCGGGACAGGGGGCGCGAATACGCAGTATTTT. This codes for CSAGTGGANTQYF.

The rearrangement uses TRBV7-9 and TRBJ1-2; 9 nucleotides line up with TRBD1. This CDR3 spans 14 amino acids. Germline V gene data show CDR1 as SEHNR and CDR2 as FQNEAQ (reference sequence). V lost 7 bases and J lost 3; bases outside the gene matches: 6. CDR3: CASTTGQGYYGYTF. CDR3 sequence (DNA): TGTGCCAGCACAACGGGACAGGGCTACTATGGCTACACCTTC.

This clone has a single count. This rearrangement joins TRBV13 to TRBJ1-6; the D gene is possibly TRBD1 (5 bases). V gave up 4 bases and J gave up 6 bases, with 13 bases separating them. This CDR3 spans 15 amino acids. Looked up from germline, CDR1 is PRHDT and CDR2 is FYEKMQ (reference sequence). The DNA for the CDR3 is TGTGCCAGCAGCTCGGGGGGGACGGTTAATTCACCCCTCCACTTT. Translating gives CASSSGGTVNSPLHF.

The V call is TRBV15, the J call TRBJ2-1; TRBD1 matches 9 bases. The length of the CDR3 is 15 residues. The V and J ends lost 5 bases and 3 bases, in that order; junction bases with no gene match: 5. Germline CDR1 and CDR2: LNHNV and YYDKDF (reference sequence). In DNA form, the CDR3 reads TGTGCCACCAGCCTTGACAGGGGGTTCTACAATGAGCAGTTCTTC. It encodes CATSLDRGFYNEQFF.

The rearrangement links TRBV3-1 (or the pseudogene TRBV3-2) to TRBJ1-2; D gene uncertain. Trimming cost V 2 bases and J 1 base, with 5 bases left between them. This CDR3 region has 13 residues. Germline V lookup: CDR1 LGHDT, CDR2 YNNKEL (reference sequence). The CDR3 here is CASSQQRNYGYTF. CDR3 DNA sequence: TGTGCCAGCAGCCAACAGCGTAACTATGGCTACACCTTC.